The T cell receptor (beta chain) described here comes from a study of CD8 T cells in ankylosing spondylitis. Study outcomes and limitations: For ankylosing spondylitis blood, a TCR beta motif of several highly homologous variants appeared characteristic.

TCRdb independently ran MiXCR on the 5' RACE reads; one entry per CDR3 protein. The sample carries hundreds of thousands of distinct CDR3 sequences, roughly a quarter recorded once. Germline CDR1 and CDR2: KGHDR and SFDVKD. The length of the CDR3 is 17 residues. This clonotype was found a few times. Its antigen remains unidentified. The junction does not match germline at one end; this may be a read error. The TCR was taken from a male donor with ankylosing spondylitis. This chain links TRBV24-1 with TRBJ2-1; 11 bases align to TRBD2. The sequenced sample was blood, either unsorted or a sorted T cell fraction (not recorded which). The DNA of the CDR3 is TGTGCCACCAGTGACCGAATGACTAGCGGGATGTACATTGAGCAGTTCTTC. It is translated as CATSDRMTSGMYIEQFF.